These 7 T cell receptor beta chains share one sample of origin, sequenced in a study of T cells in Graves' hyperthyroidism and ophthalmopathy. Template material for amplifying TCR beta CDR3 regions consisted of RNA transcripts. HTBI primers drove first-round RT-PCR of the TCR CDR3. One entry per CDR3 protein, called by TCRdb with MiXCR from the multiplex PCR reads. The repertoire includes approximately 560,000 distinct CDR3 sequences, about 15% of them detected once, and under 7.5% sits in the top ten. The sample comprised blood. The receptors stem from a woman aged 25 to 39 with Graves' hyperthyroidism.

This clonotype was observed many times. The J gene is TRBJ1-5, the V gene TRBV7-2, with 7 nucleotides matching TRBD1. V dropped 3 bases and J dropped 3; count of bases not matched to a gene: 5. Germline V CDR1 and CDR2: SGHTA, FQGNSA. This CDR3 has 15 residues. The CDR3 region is CASSLVRGDNQPQHF. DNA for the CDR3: TGTGCCAGCAGCTTGGTCAGGGGGGACAATCAGCCCCAGCATTTT.

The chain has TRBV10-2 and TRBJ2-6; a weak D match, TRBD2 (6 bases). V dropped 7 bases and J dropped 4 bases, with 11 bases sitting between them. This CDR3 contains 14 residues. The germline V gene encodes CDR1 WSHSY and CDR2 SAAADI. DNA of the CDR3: TGCGCCAGCAAATCGGGGGTAGGGGCCAACGTCCTGACTTTC. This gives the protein CASKSGVGANVLTF.

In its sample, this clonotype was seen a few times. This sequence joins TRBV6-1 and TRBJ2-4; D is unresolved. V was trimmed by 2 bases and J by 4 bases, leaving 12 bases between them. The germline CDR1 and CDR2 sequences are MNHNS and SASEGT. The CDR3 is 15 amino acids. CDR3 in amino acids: CASSESPRGKNIQYF. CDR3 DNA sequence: TGTGCCAGCAGTGAATCGCCGAGAGGAAAAAACATTCAGTACTTC.

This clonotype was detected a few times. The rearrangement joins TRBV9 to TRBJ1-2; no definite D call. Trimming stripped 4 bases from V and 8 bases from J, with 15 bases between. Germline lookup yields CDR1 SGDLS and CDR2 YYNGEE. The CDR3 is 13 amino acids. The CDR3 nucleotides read TGTGCCAGCAGCCCATACGACAAAGCCGGCTACACCTTC. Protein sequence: CASSPYDKAGYTF.

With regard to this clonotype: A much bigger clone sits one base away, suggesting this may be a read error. The CDR3 sequence: CASSRKDTDNGQFF. The CDR3 region has the DNA TGTGCCAGCAGCCGGAAGGACACTGACAATGGGCAGTTCTTC. V is TRBV3-1 and J is TRBJ2-1, with D possibly TRBD1 on 5 matching bases. Germline V lookup: CDR1 LGHDT, CDR2 YNNKEL (reference sequence). The CDR3 length is 14 residues.

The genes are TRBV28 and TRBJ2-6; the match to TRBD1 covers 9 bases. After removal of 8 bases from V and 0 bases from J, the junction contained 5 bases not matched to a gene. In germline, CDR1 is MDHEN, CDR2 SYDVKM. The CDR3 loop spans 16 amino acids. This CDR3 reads CASSGTGISGANVLTF. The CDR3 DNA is TGTGCCAGCTCTGGGACAGGGATCTCTGGGGCCAACGTCCTGACTTTC.

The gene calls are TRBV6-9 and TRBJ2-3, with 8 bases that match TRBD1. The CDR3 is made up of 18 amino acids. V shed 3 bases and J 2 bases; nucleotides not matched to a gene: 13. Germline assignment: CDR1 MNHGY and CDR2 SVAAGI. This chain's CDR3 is CASSYTGGSTGPTDTQYF. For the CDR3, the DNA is TGTGCCAGCAGTTACACAGGGGGTTCTACGGGACCCACAGATACGCAGTATTTT.